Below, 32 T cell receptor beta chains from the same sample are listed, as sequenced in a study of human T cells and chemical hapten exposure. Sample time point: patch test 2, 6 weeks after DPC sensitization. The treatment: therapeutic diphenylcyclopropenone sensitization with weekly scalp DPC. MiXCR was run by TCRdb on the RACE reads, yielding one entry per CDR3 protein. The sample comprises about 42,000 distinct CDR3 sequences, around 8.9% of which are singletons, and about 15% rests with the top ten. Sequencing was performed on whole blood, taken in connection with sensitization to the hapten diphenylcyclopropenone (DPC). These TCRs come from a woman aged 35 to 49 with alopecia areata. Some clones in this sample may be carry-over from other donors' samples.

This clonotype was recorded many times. This CDR3 is CASSPRTSGGLRTTDTQYF. CDR3 in DNA: TGTGCCAGCTCACCGCGGACTAGCGGGGGGCTCCGAACCACAGATACGCAGTATTTT. The V and J genes are TRBV18 and TRBJ2-3, with 14 bases lining up with TRBD2. This CDR3 contains 19 residues. CDR1 is KGHSH, CDR2 LQKENI, per germline. The V and J ends lost 3 bases and 2 bases, in that order; junction bases with no gene match: 10.

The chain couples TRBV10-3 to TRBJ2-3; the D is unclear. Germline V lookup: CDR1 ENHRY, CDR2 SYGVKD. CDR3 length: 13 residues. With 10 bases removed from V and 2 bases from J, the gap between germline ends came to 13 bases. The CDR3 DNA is TGTGCCACGCACACCCAAAACACAGATACGCAGTATTTT. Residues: CATHTQNTDTQYF.

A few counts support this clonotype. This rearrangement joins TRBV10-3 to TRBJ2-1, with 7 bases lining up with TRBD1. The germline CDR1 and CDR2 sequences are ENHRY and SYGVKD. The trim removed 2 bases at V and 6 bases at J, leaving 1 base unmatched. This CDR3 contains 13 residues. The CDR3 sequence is CAISEGTANEQFF. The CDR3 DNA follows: TGTGCCATCAGTGAGGGGACAGCCAATGAGCAGTTCTTC.

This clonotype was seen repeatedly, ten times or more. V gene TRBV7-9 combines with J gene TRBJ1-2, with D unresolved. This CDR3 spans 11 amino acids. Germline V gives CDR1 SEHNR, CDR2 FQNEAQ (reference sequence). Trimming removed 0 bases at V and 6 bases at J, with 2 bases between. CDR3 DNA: TGTGCCAGCAGCTTAGCGAATGGCTACACCTTC. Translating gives CASSLANGYTF.

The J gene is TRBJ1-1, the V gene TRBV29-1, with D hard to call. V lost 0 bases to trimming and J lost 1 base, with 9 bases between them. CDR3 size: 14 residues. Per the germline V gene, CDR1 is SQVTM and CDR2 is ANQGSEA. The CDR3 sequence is CSVEDLRENTEAFF. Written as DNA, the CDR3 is TGCAGCGTTGAAGATCTCAGAGAGAACACTGAAGCTTTCTTT.

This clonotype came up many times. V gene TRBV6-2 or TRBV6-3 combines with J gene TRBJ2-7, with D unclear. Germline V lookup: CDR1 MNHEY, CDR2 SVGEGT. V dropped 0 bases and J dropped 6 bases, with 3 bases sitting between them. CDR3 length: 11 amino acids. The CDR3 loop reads CASSYSSEQYF. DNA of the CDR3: TGTGCCAGCAGTTACTCATCCGAGCAGTACTTC.

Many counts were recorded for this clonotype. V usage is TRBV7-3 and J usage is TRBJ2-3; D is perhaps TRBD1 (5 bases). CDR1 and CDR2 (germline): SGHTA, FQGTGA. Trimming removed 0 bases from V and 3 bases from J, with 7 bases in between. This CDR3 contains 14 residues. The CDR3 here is CASSLTGPTDTQYF. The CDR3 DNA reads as TGTGCCAGCAGCTTAACGGGGCCTACAGATACGCAGTATTTT.

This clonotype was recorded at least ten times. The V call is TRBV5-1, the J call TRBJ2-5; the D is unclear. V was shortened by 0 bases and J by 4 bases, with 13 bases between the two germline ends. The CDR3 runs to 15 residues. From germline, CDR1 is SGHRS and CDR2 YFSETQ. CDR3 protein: CASSLGHTQGETQYF. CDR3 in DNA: TGCGCCAGCAGCTTGGGACATACCCAAGGAGAGACCCAGTACTTC.

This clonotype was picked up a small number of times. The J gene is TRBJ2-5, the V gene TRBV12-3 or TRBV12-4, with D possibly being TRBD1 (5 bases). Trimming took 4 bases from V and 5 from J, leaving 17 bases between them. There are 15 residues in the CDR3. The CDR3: CASSSGAGRMETQYF. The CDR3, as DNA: TGTGCCAGCAGTTCCGGAGCAGGGCGTATGGAGACCCAGTACTTC.

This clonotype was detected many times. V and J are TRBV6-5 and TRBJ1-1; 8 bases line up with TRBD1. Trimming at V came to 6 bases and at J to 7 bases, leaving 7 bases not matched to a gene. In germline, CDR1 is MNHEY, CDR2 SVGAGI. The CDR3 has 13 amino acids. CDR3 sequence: CASSLTGAVEAFF. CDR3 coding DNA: TGTGCCAGCAGCTTGACAGGGGCAGTTGAAGCTTTCTTT.

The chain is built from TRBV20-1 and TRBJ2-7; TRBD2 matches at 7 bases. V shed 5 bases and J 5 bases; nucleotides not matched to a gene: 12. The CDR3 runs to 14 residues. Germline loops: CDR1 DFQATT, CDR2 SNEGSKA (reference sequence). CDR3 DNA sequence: TGCAGTGCTCCCCAAGCGGGGCCTGCGGACGAGCAGTACTTC. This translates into CSAPQAGPADEQYF.

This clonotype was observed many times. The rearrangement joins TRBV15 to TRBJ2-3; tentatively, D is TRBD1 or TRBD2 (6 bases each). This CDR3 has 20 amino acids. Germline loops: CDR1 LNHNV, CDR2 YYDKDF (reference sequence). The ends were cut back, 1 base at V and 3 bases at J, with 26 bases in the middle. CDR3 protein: CATSRATARRGPGATDTQYF. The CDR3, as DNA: TGTGCCACCAGCAGAGCCACCGCCCGCCGGGGGCCGGGGGCGACAGATACGCAGTATTTT.

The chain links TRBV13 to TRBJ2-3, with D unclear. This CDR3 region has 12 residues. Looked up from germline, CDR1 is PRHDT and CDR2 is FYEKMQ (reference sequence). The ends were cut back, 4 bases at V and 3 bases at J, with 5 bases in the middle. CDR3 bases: TGTGCCAGCAGCTCCCATACAGATACGCAGTATTTT. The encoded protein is CASSSHTDTQYF.

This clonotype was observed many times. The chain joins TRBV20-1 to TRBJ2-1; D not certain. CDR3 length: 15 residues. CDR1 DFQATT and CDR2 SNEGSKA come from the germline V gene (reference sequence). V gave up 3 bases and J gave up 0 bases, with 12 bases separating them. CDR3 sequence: CSASKWVSSYNEQFF. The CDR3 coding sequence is TGCAGTGCTAGTAAGTGGGTGAGCTCCTACAATGAGCAGTTCTTC.

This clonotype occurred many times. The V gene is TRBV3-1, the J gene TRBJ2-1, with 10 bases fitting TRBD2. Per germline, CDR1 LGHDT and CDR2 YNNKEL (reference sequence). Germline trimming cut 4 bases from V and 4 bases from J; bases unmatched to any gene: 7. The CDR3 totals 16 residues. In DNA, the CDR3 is TGTGCCAGCAGCCTAGCGGGGGGCCTACGGTACAATGAGCAGTTCTTC. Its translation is CASSLAGGLRYNEQFF.

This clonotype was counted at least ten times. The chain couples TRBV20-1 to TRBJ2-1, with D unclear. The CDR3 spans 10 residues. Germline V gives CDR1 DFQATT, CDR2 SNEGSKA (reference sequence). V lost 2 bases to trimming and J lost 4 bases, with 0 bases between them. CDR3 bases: TGCAGTGCTAGATACAATGAGCAGTTCTTC. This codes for CSARYNEQFF.

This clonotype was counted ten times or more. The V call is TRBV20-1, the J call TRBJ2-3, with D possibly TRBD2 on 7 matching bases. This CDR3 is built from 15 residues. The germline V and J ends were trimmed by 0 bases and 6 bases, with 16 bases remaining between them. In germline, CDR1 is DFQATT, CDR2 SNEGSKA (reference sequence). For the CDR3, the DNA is TGCAGTGCTAGAGATAGGGGGGGCGTCTTGGATACGCAGTATTTT. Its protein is CSARDRGGVLDTQYF.

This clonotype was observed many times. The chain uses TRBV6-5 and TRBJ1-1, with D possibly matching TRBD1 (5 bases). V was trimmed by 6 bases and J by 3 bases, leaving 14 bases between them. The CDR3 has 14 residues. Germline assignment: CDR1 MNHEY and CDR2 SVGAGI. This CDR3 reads CASSIGPGYTEAFF. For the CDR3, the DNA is TGTGCCAGCAGCATTGGGCCAGGGTACACTGAAGCTTTCTTT.

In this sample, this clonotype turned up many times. CDR3: CASSMGQQETQYF. The CDR3 region has the DNA TGCGCCAGCAGCATGGGACAACAAGAGACCCAGTACTTC. The V call is TRBV5-1, the J call TRBJ2-5; TRBD1 might be the D (6 bases). This CDR3 is 13 amino acids long. In germline, CDR1 is SGHRS, CDR2 YFSETQ. The V end was cut by 4 bases, the J end by 2 bases, with 9 bases between.

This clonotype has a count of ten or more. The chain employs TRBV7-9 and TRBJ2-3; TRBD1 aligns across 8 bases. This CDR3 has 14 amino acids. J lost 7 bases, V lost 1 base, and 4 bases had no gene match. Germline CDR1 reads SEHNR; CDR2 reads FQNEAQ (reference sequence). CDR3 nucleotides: TGTGCCAGCAGCTTAGGGACAGGGTCAAATACGCAGTATTTT. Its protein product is CASSLGTGSNTQYF. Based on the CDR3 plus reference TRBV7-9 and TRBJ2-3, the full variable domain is DTGVSQNPRHKITKRGQNVTFRCDPISEHNRLYWYRQTLGQGPEFLTYFQNEAQLEKSRLLSDRFSAERPKGSFSTLEIQRTEQGDSAMYLCASSLGTGSNTQYFGPGTRLTVL.

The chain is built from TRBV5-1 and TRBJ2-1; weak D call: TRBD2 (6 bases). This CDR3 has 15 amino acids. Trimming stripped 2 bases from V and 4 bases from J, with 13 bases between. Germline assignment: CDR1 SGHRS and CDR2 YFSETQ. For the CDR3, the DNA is TGCGCCAGCAGCTTTCGCGGGGAGAGATACAATGAGCAGTTCTTC. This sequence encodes CASSFRGERYNEQFF.

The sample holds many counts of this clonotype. CDR3 sequence (DNA): TGTGCCAGCAGCCCGGGGACCGTCTTGAAGACCCAGTACTTC. This sequence encodes CASSPGTVLKTQYF. The chain is built from TRBV7-7 and TRBJ2-5; D could derive from TRBD1 or TRBD2 (5 bases each). Trimming pared 5 bases from V and 6 bases from J, leaving 16 bases between. CDR3 size: 14 residues. Germline V gives CDR1 SSHAT, CDR2 FNYEAQ (reference sequence).

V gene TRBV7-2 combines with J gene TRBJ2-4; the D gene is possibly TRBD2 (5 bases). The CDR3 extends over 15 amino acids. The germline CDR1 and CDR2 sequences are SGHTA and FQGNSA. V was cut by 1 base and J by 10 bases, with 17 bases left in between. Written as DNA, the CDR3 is TGTGCCAGCAGCTTAGGAGGCGTAGGACTCCGGATTCAGTACTTC. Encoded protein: CASSLGGVGLRIQYF.

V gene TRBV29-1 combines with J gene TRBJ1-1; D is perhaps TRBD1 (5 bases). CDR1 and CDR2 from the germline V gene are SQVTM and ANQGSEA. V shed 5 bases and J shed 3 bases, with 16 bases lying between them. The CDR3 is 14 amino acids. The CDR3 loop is CSVRGWGEHTEAFF. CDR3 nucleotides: TGCAGCGTTCGAGGGTGGGGGGAGCACACTGAAGCTTTCTTT. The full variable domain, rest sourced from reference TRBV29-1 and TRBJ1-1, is SAVISQKPSRDICQRGTSLTIQCQVDSQVTMMFWYRQQPGQSLTLIATANQGSEATYESGFVIDKFPISRPNLTFSTLTVSNMSPEDSSIYLCSVRGWGEHTEAFFGQGTRLTVV.

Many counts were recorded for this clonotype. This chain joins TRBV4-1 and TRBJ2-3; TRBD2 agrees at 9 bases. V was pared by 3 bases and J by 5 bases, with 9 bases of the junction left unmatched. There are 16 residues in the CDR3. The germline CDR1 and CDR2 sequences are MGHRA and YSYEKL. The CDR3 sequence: CASSHLLAGELDTQYF. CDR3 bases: TGCGCCAGCAGCCATTTATTAGCGGGGGAACTAGATACGCAGTATTTT.

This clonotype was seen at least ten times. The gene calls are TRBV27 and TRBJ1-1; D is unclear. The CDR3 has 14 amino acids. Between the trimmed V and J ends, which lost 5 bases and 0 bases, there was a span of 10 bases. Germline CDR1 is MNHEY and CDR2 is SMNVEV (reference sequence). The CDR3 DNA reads TGTGCCAGCAGTCTGGGATATGTGAACACTGAAGCTTTCTTT. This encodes CASSLGYVNTEAFF.

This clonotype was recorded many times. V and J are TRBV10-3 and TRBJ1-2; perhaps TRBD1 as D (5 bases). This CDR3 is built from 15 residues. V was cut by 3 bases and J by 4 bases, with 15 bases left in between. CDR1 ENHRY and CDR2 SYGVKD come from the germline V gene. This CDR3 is CAISELSGTRYGYTF. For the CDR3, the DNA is TGTGCCATCAGTGAACTCTCAGGGACCCGCTATGGCTACACCTTC.

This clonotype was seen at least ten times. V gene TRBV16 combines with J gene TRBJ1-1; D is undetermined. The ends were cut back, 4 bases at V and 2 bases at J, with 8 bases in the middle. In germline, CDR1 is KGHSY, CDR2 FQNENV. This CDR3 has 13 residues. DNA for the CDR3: TGTGCCAGCAGCCCCCGCAGTAACACTGAAGCTTTCTTT. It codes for CASSPRSNTEAFF.

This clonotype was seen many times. CDR3 sequence (DNA): TGTGCCAGCAGTTTACTGGGAAGGAACACTGAAGCTTTCTTT. Protein: CASSLLGRNTEAFF. The chain uses TRBV28 and TRBJ1-1; D gene unclear. Per the germline V gene, CDR1 is MDHEN and CDR2 is SYDVKM. The ends were cut back, 2 bases at V and 1 base at J, with 8 bases in the middle. The CDR3 runs to 14 residues.

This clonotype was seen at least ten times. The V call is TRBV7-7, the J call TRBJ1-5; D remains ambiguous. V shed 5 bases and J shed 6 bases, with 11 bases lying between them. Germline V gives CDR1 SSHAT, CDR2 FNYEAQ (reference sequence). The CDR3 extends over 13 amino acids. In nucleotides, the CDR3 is TGTGCCAGCAGCCAGGATGAGGGTCAGCCCCAGCATTTT. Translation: CASSQDEGQPQHF.

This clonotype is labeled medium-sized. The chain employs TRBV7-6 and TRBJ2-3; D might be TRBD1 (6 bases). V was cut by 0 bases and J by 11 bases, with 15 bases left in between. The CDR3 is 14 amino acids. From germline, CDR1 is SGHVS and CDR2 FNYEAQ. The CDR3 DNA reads TGTGCCAGCAGCTTAGCGCTGGCAGGGGATGGGCAGTATTTT. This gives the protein CASSLALAGDGQYF.

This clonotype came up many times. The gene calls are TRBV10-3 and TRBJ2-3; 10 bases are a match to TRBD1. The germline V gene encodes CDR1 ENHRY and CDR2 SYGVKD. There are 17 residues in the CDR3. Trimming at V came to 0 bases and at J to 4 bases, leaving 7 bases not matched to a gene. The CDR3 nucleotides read TGTGCCATCAGTGAGTCTTATGTGACAGGGGGCGCAGATACGCAGTATTTT. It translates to CAISESYVTGGADTQYF.